This entry lists 17 T cell receptor beta chains sequenced from one sample in a study of control samples from healthy donors and cancer patients. Clones were sequenced by immunoSEQ multiplex PCR, and TCRdb holds only the in-frame ones, with some missing. The sample holds approximately 150,000 clones, roughly 93% seen once. The sample was blood. Source of these receptors: a man in his late teens or twenties in good health.

The chain links TRBV7-8 to TRBJ2-1; possible D gene TRBD2, 6 bases. Germline V CDR1 and CDR2: SGHVS, FQNEAQ. V was shortened by 4 bases and J by 5 bases, with 12 bases between the two germline ends. CDR3 length: 14 residues. The chain's CDR3 is CASSWGVFDNEQFF. In DNA, the CDR3 is TGTGCCAGCAGCTGGGGGGTCTTCGACAATGAGCAGTTCTTC.

The chain is built from TRBV11-2 and TRBJ2-7; 7 bases are shared with TRBD2. V was pared by 5 bases and J by 2 bases, with 3 bases of the junction left unmatched. The germline gives CDR1 SGHAT, CDR2 FQNNGV. The length of the CDR3 is 13 residues. The CDR3 DNA reads as TGTGCCAGCAGCCCGGGAGGTGCCTACGAGCAGTACTTC. Its protein is CASSPGGAYEQYF.

The CDR3 reads CASSEGRARGYNEQFF. Here the CDR3 DNA reads TGTGCCAGCAGTGAGGGGAGGGCCAGGGGGTACAATGAGCAGTTCTTC. The genes are TRBV6-1 and TRBJ2-1; D is possibly TRBD1 or TRBD2 (7 bases each). This CDR3 has 16 amino acids. The germline V gene has CDR1 MNHNS and CDR2 SASEGT. V dropped 3 bases and J dropped 4 bases, with 16 bases sitting between them.

The V call is TRBV24-1, the J call TRBJ1-5, with TRBD1 matching 7 bases. CDR1 and CDR2 (germline): KGHDR, SFDVKD. The CDR3 has 15 amino acids. The trim removed 2 bases at V and 6 bases at J, leaving 6 bases unmatched. CDR3 sequence: CATSDSRGRFQPQHF. In DNA, the CDR3 is TGTGCCACCAGTGATTCGAGGGGGCGGTTTCAGCCCCAGCATTTT.

The chain is built from TRBV7-8 and TRBJ1-1, with D perhaps matching TRBD1 (5 bases). Trimming shortened V by 2 bases and J by 4 bases, and 11 bases separated the two germline ends. CDR1 and CDR2 (germline): SGHVS, FQNEAQ. This CDR3 comprises 14 residues. The CDR3 region has the DNA TGTGCCAGCAGCTTATGGGCGGGGGGCACTGAAGCTTTCTTT. Protein product: CASSLWAGGTEAFF.

This clone was counted a single time. The V gene is TRBV3-1 (or the pseudogene TRBV3-2), the J gene TRBJ1-1; D is uncertain. Germline loops: CDR1 LGHDT, CDR2 YNNKEL (reference sequence). The V gene lost 4 bases and the J gene lost 7 bases, with 13 bases spanning the gap. The CDR3 loop spans 13 amino acids. In DNA form, the CDR3 reads TGTGCCAGCAGCCGCGGGCGGCGGGGTGAAGCTTTCTTT. It codes for CASSRGRRGEAFF.

Notes on this clone: A read error may account for a junction end that differs from germline. Distinct nucleotide sequences in the sample also encode this CDR3. DNA for the CDR3: TGTGCCAGCAGGGATAAGACGGAAGGCTACACTTTC. The encoded protein is CASRDKTEGYTF. The gene calls are TRBV6-5 and TRBJ1-2; unclear D gene. Germline lookup yields CDR1 MNHEY and CDR2 SVGAGI. This CDR3 has 12 residues.

The chain recombines TRBV5-1 with TRBJ1-2; no reliable D call. V was cut by 0 bases and J by 4 bases, with 19 bases left in between. The CDR3 has 17 amino acids. Germline V gene lookup returns CDR1 SGHRS and CDR2 YFSETQ. CDR3 protein: CASSLAPASGALYGYTF. The CDR3 nucleotides read TGCGCCAGCAGCTTGGCCCCGGCTTCGGGAGCCCTCTATGGCTACACCTTC.

The genes are TRBV7-9 and TRBJ1-2; 7 bases line up with TRBD1. The V gene's germline CDR1 is SEHNR and CDR2 FQNEAQ (reference sequence). This CDR3 contains 16 residues. With V trimmed by 1 base and J by 4 bases, 9 bases remained unmatched. The CDR3 protein is CASSLVTGVSVYGYTF. DNA for the CDR3: TGTGCCAGCAGCTTAGTTACAGGGGTTTCGGTCTATGGCTACACCTTC.

The CDR3 DNA reads as TGTGCCAGCAGTTTAGTCTCTGGAAACACCATATATTTT. Protein sequence: CASSLVSGNTIYF. The genes are TRBV28 and TRBJ1-3; no definite D call. The CDR3 is 13 amino acids. V was clipped by 2 bases and J by 0 bases, with 2 bases between them. Germline-derived CDR1 and CDR2 are MDHEN and SYDVKM. Combining the CDR3 with reference TRBV28 and TRBJ1-3 gives the whole variable domain DVKVTQSSRYLVKRTGEKVFLECVQDMDHENMFWYRQDPGLGLRLIYFSYDVKMKEKGDIPEGYSVSREKKERFSLILESASTNQTSMYLCASSLVSGNTIYFGEGSWLTVV.

The J gene is TRBJ1-2, the V gene TRBV7-9; the D gene is possibly TRBD1 (5 bases). Germline CDR1 is SEHNR and CDR2 is FQNEAQ (reference sequence). The CDR3 covers 14 residues. V lost 2 bases and J 6 bases, leaving 13 bases between the germline ends. In DNA form, the CDR3 reads TGTGCCAGCAGCTTATGGAGGGGAACCGATGGCTACACCTTC. Its translation is CASSLWRGTDGYTF.

The gene calls are TRBV27 and TRBJ2-7, with D possibly being TRBD1 or TRBD2 (5 bases each). Germline values: CDR1 MNHEY, CDR2 SMNVEV (reference sequence). This CDR3 region has 12 residues. The germline V and J ends were trimmed by 8 bases and 6 bases, with 14 bases remaining between them. The DNA of the CDR3 is TGTGCCAGCGGCCTGAGGGGCCTCGAGCAGTACTTC. This gives the protein CASGLRGLEQYF.

This clone was detected once. The chain links TRBV28 to TRBJ1-2; D is perhaps TRBD1 (6 bases). The V and J ends lost 5 bases and 8 bases respectively, with 15 bases between them. This CDR3 has 13 amino acids. The germline CDR1 and CDR2 sequences are MDHEN and SYDVKM. The CDR3 reads CASSLIGGAGYTF. CDR3 sequence (DNA): TGTGCCAGCAGTCTTATCGGGGGGGCCGGCTACACCTTC.

The gene calls are TRBV7-2 and TRBJ2-7; 7 bases agree with TRBD2. Unmatched junction bases numbered 14, after V lost 5 bases and J lost 7 bases. The germline CDR1 and CDR2 sequences are SGHTA and FQGNSA. This CDR3 has 15 residues. The CDR3 loop is CASSRTGTNPGEQYF. DNA for the CDR3: TGTGCCAGCAGCCGCACCGGGACTAATCCTGGTGAGCAGTACTTC.

J is TRBJ2-7 and V is TRBV10-3, with 10 bases lining up with TRBD1. The CDR3 runs 14 residues. In germline, CDR1 is ENHRY, CDR2 SYGVKD. V lost 5 bases, J lost 4 bases, and 5 bases stayed unmatched. CDR3 in DNA: TGTGCCATCAGTTATGGGACAGGGGTTTACGAGCAGTACTTC. This gives the protein CAISYGTGVYEQYF.

The gene calls are TRBV30 and TRBJ2-3; the D gene is possibly TRBD1 (6 bases). The CDR3 has 14 residues. V was clipped by 5 bases and J by 4 bases, with 16 bases between them. Germline CDR1 and CDR2: GTSNPN and SVGIG (reference sequence). Here the CDR3 reads CAWEYRVGADTQYF. CDR3 bases: TGTGCCTGGGAATACAGGGTCGGAGCAGATACGCAGTATTTT.

V is TRBV6-1 and J is TRBJ1-4, with a tentative D call TRBD1 (6 bases). Between the trimmed V and J ends, which lost 2 bases and 4 bases, there was a span of 11 bases. From germline, CDR1 is MNHNS and CDR2 SASEGT. The length of the CDR3 is 15 residues. The CDR3 nucleotides read TGTGCCAGCAGTGAACGGGGGCGAGTTAATGAAAAACTGTTTTTT. Its translation is CASSERGRVNEKLFF.